Listed here are 4 T cell receptor beta chains from one sample, sequenced in a study of OX40 agonist ivuxolimab in advanced cancers. Here immunoSEQ multiplex PCR was the method, and the copy in TCRdb shows in-frame clones only, minus some. The sample has about 48,000 clones, about 81% seen once. The input for sequencing was CD4+ or CD8+ T cells sorted from blood, taken in a trial of the OX40 agonist ivuxolimab. Receptor source: an adult with an advanced solid tumor such as melanoma, head and neck, liver or kidney cancer.

This chain's CDR3 is CASSLGQGINQPQHF. The CDR3 bases are TGTGCCAGCAGTTTGGGACAGGGAATCAATCAGCCCCAGCATTTT. The rearrangement uses TRBV27 and TRBJ1-5, with 9 bases identical to TRBD1. The CDR3 has 15 amino acids. CDR1 is MNHEY and CDR2 is SMNVEV in the germline V gene (reference sequence). Trimming removed 3 bases from V and 3 bases from J; junction bases left unmatched: 3.

This clone turned up a few times. J is TRBJ1-1 and V is TRBV5-1; D is undetermined. CDR1 and CDR2 from the germline V gene are SGHRS and YFSETQ. This CDR3 contains 13 residues. V was cut by 6 bases and J by 0 bases, with 9 bases left in between. DNA for the CDR3: TGCGCCAGCAATTCAGATATGAACACTGAAGCTTTCTTT. Encoded protein: CASNSDMNTEAFF.

The rearrangement uses TRBV11-2 and TRBJ1-1, with D possibly TRBD1 on 5 matching bases. Germline assignment: CDR1 SGHAT and CDR2 FQNNGV. V was pared by 1 base and J by 7 bases, with 10 bases between. CDR3 length equals 13 residues. The CDR3 nucleotides are TGTGCCAGCAGCTTAGGGGGCGGAGGTGAAGCTTTCTTT. It codes for CASSLGGGGEAFF.

V gene TRBV6-6 combines with J gene TRBJ1-2; unclear D gene. V was clipped by 2 bases and J by 4 bases, with 17 bases between them. The CDR3 sequence is 16 residues long. The germline V gene has CDR1 MNHNY and CDR2 SVGAGI (reference sequence). Written as DNA, the CDR3 is TGTGCCAGCAGTTACGAGAAGACCCTGTTTGGCTATGGCTACACCTTC. The encoded protein is CASSYEKTLFGYGYTF.